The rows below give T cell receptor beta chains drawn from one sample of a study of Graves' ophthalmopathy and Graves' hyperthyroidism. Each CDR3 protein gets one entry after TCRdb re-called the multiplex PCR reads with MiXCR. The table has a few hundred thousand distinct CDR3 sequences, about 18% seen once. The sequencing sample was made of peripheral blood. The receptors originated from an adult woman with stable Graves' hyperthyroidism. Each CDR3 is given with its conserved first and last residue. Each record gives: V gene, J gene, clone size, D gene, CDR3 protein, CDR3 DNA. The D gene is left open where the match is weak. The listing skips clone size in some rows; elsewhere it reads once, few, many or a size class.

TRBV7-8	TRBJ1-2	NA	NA	CASSLGAASYGYTF	TGTGCCAGCAGCTTAGGGGCAGCCTCCTATGGCTACACCTTC
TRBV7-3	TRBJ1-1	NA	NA	CASSPTTGNTEAFF	TGTGCCAGCAGCCCCACGACAGGGAACACTGAAGCTTTCTTT
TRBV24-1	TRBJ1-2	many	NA	CATSDPGKNYGYTF	TGTGCCACCAGTGATCCAGGGAAAAACTATGGCTACACCTTC
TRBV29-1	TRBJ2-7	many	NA	CSVGRGTMTGSYEQYF	TGCAGCGTTGGACGAGGAACCATGACAGGCTCCTACGAGCAGTACTTC
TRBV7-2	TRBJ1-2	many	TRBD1	CASSQGQGVGYTF	TGTGCCAGCAGCCAGGGACAGGGAGTAGGCTACACCTTC
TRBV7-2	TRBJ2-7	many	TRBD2	CASSLVSLAGTYEQYF	TGTGCCAGCAGCTTAGTGTCACTAGCGGGTACCTACGAGCAGTACTTC
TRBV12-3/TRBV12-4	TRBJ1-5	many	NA	CASSADRGGQPQHF	TGTGCCAGCAGTGCCGATAGGGGAGGTCAGCCCCAGCATTTT
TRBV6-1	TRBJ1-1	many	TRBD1	CASREGQGGVRNTEAFF	TGTGCCAGCAGGGAAGGACAGGGGGGGGTCCGGAACACTGAAGCTTTCTTT
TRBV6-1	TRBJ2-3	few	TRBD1	CASTSRGTDTQYF	TGTGCCAGCACCTCCAGGGGGACAGATACGCAGTATTTT
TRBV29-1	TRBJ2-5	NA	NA	CSVDSQYYQETQYF	TGCAGCGTTGATAGTCAGTATTACCAAGAGACCCAGTACTTC
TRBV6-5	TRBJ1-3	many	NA	CASRQAYKPGNTIYF	TGTGCCAGCAGACAGGCTTACAAACCGGGAAACACCATATATTTT
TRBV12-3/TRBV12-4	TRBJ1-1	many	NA	CASSLRGAGNTEAFF	TGTGCCAGCAGTCTAAGAGGGGCAGGCAACACTGAAGCTTTCTTT
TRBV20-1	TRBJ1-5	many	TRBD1	CSGTGGYDSNQPQHF	TGCAGTGGGACAGGGGGCTATGATAGCAATCAGCCCCAGCATTTT
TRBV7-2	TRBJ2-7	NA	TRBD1	CASSTPGQGTYEQYF	TGTGCCAGCAGCACACCGGGACAGGGGACCTACGAGCAGTACTTC
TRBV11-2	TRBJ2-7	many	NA	CASSPEMGGRQYF	TGTGCCAGCAGCCCTGAAATGGGGGGAAGGCAGTACTTC
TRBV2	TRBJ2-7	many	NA	CASIAGIGGEQYF	TGTGCCAGCATAGCAGGGATTGGGGGCGAGCAGTACTTC
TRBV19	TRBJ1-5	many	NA	CASSALDQPQHF	TGTGCCAGTTCCGCCTTGGATCAGCCCCAGCATTTT